Shown below are 20 T cell receptor beta chains from a single sample sequenced in a study of lymphopenia after photon versus proton radiotherapy (dated by TCRdb to between 2018 and 2021). Library preparation employed the immunoSEQ multiplex PCR assay. Drawn from immuneACCESS, this table holds only the in-frame rearrangements with V and J called that TCRdb kept. Clones are partly lost; checked studies trace under half to an unresolved V gene and leave the rest unexplained. The sample table contains 83,000 or so clones; only one count was recorded for around 88% of them. Of the sample, 1.3% to 1.5% is held by the ten largest clones. Sample: peripheral blood, taken from a patient treated with proton-based radiotherapy. These receptors were collected from a man between 60 and 70 years old with pancreatic cancer.

The chain is built from TRBV9 and TRBJ2-3; 8 nucleotides align to TRBD2. Germline V gives CDR1 SGDLS, CDR2 YYNGEE. V lost 0 bases, J lost 8 bases, and 8 bases stayed unmatched. This CDR3 spans 15 amino acids. CDR3 region: CASSVAGGPDGTQYF. The DNA for the CDR3 is TGTGCCAGCAGCGTAGCGGGAGGGCCTGACGGTACGCAGTATTTT.

The chain links TRBV2 to TRBJ2-7, with TRBD1 matching 10 bases. Germline assignment: CDR1 SNHLY and CDR2 FYNNEI. The V segment lost 6 bases and the J segment 4 bases; nucleotides outside the gene matches: 3. This CDR3 has 13 residues. CDR3: CASRGTGVYEQYF. The DNA for the CDR3 is TGTGCCAGCAGAGGGACAGGGGTATACGAGCAGTACTTC.

This clone has a handful of counts. CDR3 region: CASSVRTGSLPYQETQYF. The DNA of the CDR3 is TGTGCCAGCAGCGTCAGGACAGGGTCCCTCCCGTACCAAGAGACCCAGTACTTC. The chain employs TRBV9 and TRBJ2-5, with TRBD1 identical over 8 bases. The V and J ends lost 2 bases and 0 bases, in that order; junction bases with no gene match: 12. The CDR3 has 18 amino acids. Germline V gene data show CDR1 as SGDLS and CDR2 as YYNGEE.

The chain uses TRBV11-2 and TRBJ2-7; D not certain. The CDR3 contains 13 residues. The germline V gene encodes CDR1 SGHAT and CDR2 FQNNGV. Trimming took off 3 bases at V and 3 bases at J, with 9 bases between the two ends. In DNA form, the CDR3 reads TGTGCCAGCAGCTTGGCAGGATTCTACGAGCAGTACTTC. This sequence encodes CASSLAGFYEQYF.

This chain links TRBV19 with TRBJ1-5; D ambiguous. CDR1 is LNHDA and CDR2 is SQIVND in the germline V gene (reference sequence). The CDR3 is 16 residues long. Between the trimmed V and J ends, which lost 4 bases and 2 bases, there was a span of 15 bases. CDR3 in amino acids: CASSTLDGWGNQPQHF. The CDR3 DNA reads TGTGCCAGTAGTACCTTGGACGGGTGGGGCAATCAGCCCCAGCATTTT.

The sample holds one count of this clone. This chain joins TRBV5-1 and TRBJ2-1; 7 nucleotides agree with TRBD2. Germline assignment: CDR1 SGHRS and CDR2 YFSETQ. CDR3 size: 14 residues. With V trimmed by 4 bases and J by 9 bases, 10 bases remained unmatched. The chain's CDR3 is CASSPASGTSEQFF. The CDR3 region has the DNA TGCGCCAGCAGCCCTGCTAGCGGTACTAGTGAGCAGTTCTTC.

This rearrangement joins TRBV5-1 to TRBJ2-3, with 9 positions matching TRBD1. This CDR3 region has 15 residues. Germline-derived CDR1 and CDR2 are SGHRS and YFSETQ. V lost 2 bases, J lost 1 base, and 2 bases stayed unmatched. The CDR3 sequence: CASSLQGAGTDTQYF. The CDR3 DNA sequence: TGCGCCAGCAGCTTACAGGGGGCAGGCACAGATACGCAGTATTTT.

This clone occurred once. The chain recombines TRBV7-9 with TRBJ2-1; D is perhaps TRBD2 (5 bases). The germline gives CDR1 SEHNR, CDR2 FQNEAQ (reference sequence). Trimming took off 4 bases at V and 2 bases at J, with 12 bases between the two ends. The CDR3 totals 15 residues. This chain's CDR3 is CASSWRPAPYNEQFF. In nucleotides, the CDR3 is TGTGCCAGCAGCTGGAGGCCGGCCCCCTACAATGAGCAGTTCTTC.

The chain employs TRBV6-5 and TRBJ2-3; D not resolved. CDR1 MNHEY and CDR2 SVGAGI come from the germline V gene. V was trimmed by 5 bases and J by 2 bases, leaving 11 bases between them. The CDR3 is 14 residues long. The CDR3 here is CASSKALSTDTQYF. CDR3 DNA: TGTGCCAGCAGTAAGGCGCTCTCCACAGATACGCAGTATTTT.

This chain links TRBV7-2 with TRBJ1-1; D might be TRBD1 (6 bases). Trimming shortened V by 6 bases and J by 1 base, and 12 bases separated the two germline ends. CDR3 length: 14 amino acids. The V gene's germline CDR1 is SGHTA and CDR2 FQGNSA. Written as DNA, the CDR3 is TGTGCCAGCAGAAAACAGGGTTCGAACACTGAAGCTTTCTTT. Its translation: CASRKQGSNTEAFF.

CDR3 loop: CASSSPGLAEETQYF. In DNA, the CDR3 is TGTGCCAGCAGCTCCCCCGGACTAGCGGAAGAGACCCAGTACTTC. This chain joins TRBV5-6 and TRBJ2-5, with 10 bases aligning to TRBD2. Germline V CDR1 and CDR2: SGHDT, YYEEEE. This CDR3 contains 15 residues. Losses at the gene ends were 3 bases for V and 3 bases for J; bases not matched to a gene: 5. The full variable domain, its missing parts supplied by reference TRBV5-6 and TRBJ2-5, is DAGVTQSPTHLIKTRGQQVTLRCSPKSGHDTVSWYQQALGQGPQFIFQYYEEEERQRGNFPDRFSGHQFPNYSSELNVNALLLGDSALYLCASSSPGLAEETQYFGPGTRLLVL.

Points on this clone: This same CDR3 is encoded by further DNA sequences in the sample. This chain joins TRBV29-1 and TRBJ2-1; D perhaps matches TRBD2 (5 bases). The CDR3 has 12 amino acids. Germline CDR1 SQVTM, CDR2 ANQGSEA. The ends were cut back, 1 base at V and 7 bases at J, with 8 bases in the middle. Here the CDR3 DNA reads TGCAGCGTTGAAGTTCGGGGAAATGAGCAGTTCTTC. Translating gives CSVEVRGNEQFF.

The chain combines TRBV9 with TRBJ2-7, with no clear D. Between the trimmed V and J ends, which lost 3 bases and 3 bases, there was a span of 19 bases. Germline assignment: CDR1 SGDLS and CDR2 YYNGEE. The CDR3 totals 16 residues. The CDR3 spells CASSASPAVAGYEQYF. CDR3 sequence (DNA): TGTGCCAGCAGCGCCTCGCCGGCGGTAGCAGGCTACGAGCAGTACTTC.

V gene TRBV9 combines with J gene TRBJ1-1; D unclear. V lost 4 bases and J 10 bases, leaving 5 bases between the germline ends. Germline CDR1 reads SGDLS; CDR2 reads YYNGEE. The CDR3 spans 9 residues. CDR3 sequence reads: CASSPGAFF. CDR3 coding DNA: TGTGCCAGCAGCCCTGGAGCTTTCTTT.

The CDR3 bases are TGCGCCAGCAGCCAAAGATGGCCGGTGAACACTGAAGCTTTCTTT. Translation gives CASSQRWPVNTEAFF. The chain couples TRBV4-1 to TRBJ1-1, with unresolved D. The length of the CDR3 is 15 residues. With 2 bases removed from V and 0 bases from J, the gap between germline ends came to 10 bases. Per germline, CDR1 MGHRA and CDR2 YSYEKL.

This chain uses TRBV7-2 with TRBJ2-7, with D unclear. The V and J ends lost 5 bases and 1 base respectively, with 15 bases between them. Germline V gene lookup returns CDR1 SGHTA and CDR2 FQGNSA. The CDR3 has 15 amino acids. As DNA, the CDR3 is TGTGCCAGCAGCCAGACTTTACAACCGTCCTACGAGCAGTACTTC. Protein product: CASSQTLQPSYEQYF. Full variable domain (rest looked up from reference TRBV7-2 and TRBJ2-7): GAGVSQSPSNKVTEKGKDVELRCDPISGHTALYWYRQSLGQGLEFLIYFQGNSAPDKSGLPSDRFSAERTGGSVSTLTIQRTQQEDSAVYLCASSQTLQPSYEQYFGPGTRLTVT.

This chain connects TRBV14 to TRBJ2-1; the match to TRBD2 covers 11 bases. CDR1 is SGHDN, CDR2 FVKESK, per germline. V lost 3 bases, J lost 4 bases, and 5 bases stayed unmatched. The CDR3 sequence is 16 residues long. This CDR3 reads CASSHRPSGRYNEQFF. For the CDR3, the DNA is TGTGCCAGCAGCCACCGACCTAGCGGGAGGTACAATGAGCAGTTCTTC.

The chain joins TRBV5-4 to TRBJ1-1, with 8 bases lining up with TRBD1. Germline assignment: CDR1 SGHNT and CDR2 YYREEE (reference sequence). CDR3 length equals 16 residues. With V trimmed by 4 bases and J by 4 bases, 12 bases remained unmatched. The chain's CDR3 is CASSPTALRGPTEAFF. The CDR3 nucleotides are TGTGCCAGCAGCCCCACGGCTCTCAGGGGGCCCACTGAAGCTTTCTTT.

The J gene is TRBJ2-5, the V gene TRBV7-8; D gene ambiguous. The V gene lost 1 base and the J gene lost 4 bases, with 10 bases spanning the gap. CDR1 and CDR2 from the germline V gene are SGHVS and FQNEAQ. The CDR3 is 14 amino acids. This chain's CDR3 is CASSLELGIETQYF. In nucleotides, the CDR3 is TGTGCCAGCAGCTTAGAACTGGGGATAGAGACCCAGTACTTC.

The V gene is TRBV7-2, the J gene TRBJ2-7; 9 bases align to TRBD2. CDR1 is SGHTA and CDR2 is FQGNSA in the germline V gene. The length of the CDR3 is 15 residues. Losses at the gene ends were 5 bases for V and 2 bases for J; bases not matched to a gene: 7. CDR3 sequence (DNA): TGTGCCAGCAGCCCCTATTTAGCGGGAGCCTACGAGCAGTACTTC. It translates to CASSPYLAGAYEQYF.